A selection of T cell receptor beta chains follows, all from one sample in a study of regulatory T cells in long-lasting Graves disease. TCRdb redid the calling of the multiplex PCR reads with MiXCR, one entry per CDR3 protein. This table has some 250,000 distinct CDR3 sequences, roughly 18% appearing once. Sequencing was performed on peripheral blood mononuclear cells (PBMCs), taken at new diagnosis, from a patient treated with antithyroid drugs. The receptors derive from a female donor with Graves disease. Both conserved end residues are part of each CDR3. The D gene is left open where the match is weak. The size of a clone is reported for some rows only, either as once, few or many, or as a class for expanded clones.

size,D,J,V,DNA,CDR3
NA,NA,TRBJ1-4,TRBV27,TGTGCCAGCAGTTATTCGGGAGTTTGGTATGAAAAACTGTTTTTT,CASSYSGVWYEKLFF
few,NA,TRBJ2-3,TRBV7-9,TGTGCCAGCAGCTACACTAGGGATACGCAGTATTTT,CASSYTRDTQYF
many,NA,TRBJ2-1,TRBV11-3,TGTGCCAGCAGCCTACTCGCTATCAATGAGCAGTTCTTC,CASSLLAINEQFF
many,TRBD2,TRBJ2-1,TRBV6-1,TGTGCCAGCAGTGCGGGGGGGATCTACAATGAGCAGTTCTTC,CASSAGGIYNEQFF
NA,TRBD2,TRBJ2-4,TRBV15,TGTGCCACCAGCAGAGATGGGGCTAGCGGGAGTTCGTACTTC,CATSRDGASGSSYF
many,NA,TRBJ2-6,TRBV12-3/TRBV12-4,TGTGCCAGCAGCGACGGACGAAACTCTGGGGCCAACGTCCTGACTTTC,CASSDGRNSGANVLTF
many,NA,TRBJ2-2,TRBV24-1,TGTGCCACCAGTGACCCCAGGAACACCGGGGAGCTGTTTTTT,CATSDPRNTGELFF
NA,TRBD2,TRBJ2-1,TRBV9,TGTGCCAGCAGCGTAGAGGGGACTAGCGGGAGGGCCGTCGACAATGAGCAGTTCTTC,CASSVEGTSGRAVDNEQFF
NA,NA,TRBJ1-3,TRBV7-9,TGTGCCAGCAGACAACAGTGGTCTGGAAACACCATATATTTT,CASRQQWSGNTIYF
NA,TRBD2,TRBJ2-7,TRBV20-1,TGCAGTGCTAGGGCGGCTAGCGGGAGAAACGAGCAGTACTTC,CSARAASGRNEQYF
NA,NA,TRBJ2-7,TRBV4-2,TGTGCCAGCAGCCAAGATGGAGGGGGCGCATACGAGCAGTACTTC,CASSQDGGGAYEQYF
many,TRBD2,TRBJ2-5,TRBV20-1,TGCAGTGCGGGTTCTAGCGGACAAGAGACCCAGTACTTC,CSAGSSGQETQYF
NA,TRBD2,TRBJ2-1,TRBV2,TGTGCCAGCAGTACATCGGGAGGACCCCTTAATGAGCAGTTCTTC,CASSTSGGPLNEQFF
many,TRBD2,TRBJ2-1,TRBV19,TGTGCCAGTAGTATAAGCGGGTCTAGCGGCTCCTACAATGAGCAGTTCTTC,CASSISGSSGSYNEQFF
many,NA,TRBJ2-1,TRBV7-3,TGTGCCAGCAGCTTAGGAGGGGTCGATGAGCAGTTCTTC,CASSLGGVDEQFF
many,NA,TRBJ2-3,TRBV24-1,TGTGCCACCAGTGATCCCACTAACAGTGGCACAGATACGCAGTATTTT,CATSDPTNSGTDTQYF
many,TRBD2,TRBJ2-5,TRBV24-1,TGTGCCACCAGTGATCCCCTAGCGGGAGGGCCTCTGACCCAGTACTTC,CATSDPLAGGPLTQYF
NA,TRBD1,TRBJ1-5,TRBV12-3/TRBV12-4,TGTGCCAGCAGTTTATCTGCAGGGGGCGGTGGGCCCCAGCATTTT,CASSLSAGGGGPQHF
NA,TRBD1,TRBJ1-3,TRBV19,TGTGCCAGTAGTATCCGGGGACCTGACAGGGCGGTCGGAAACACCATATATTTT,CASSIRGPDRAVGNTIYF
many,TRBD1,TRBJ1-1,TRBV2,TGTGCCAGCAGTGTGGCAGGGGGTTTGAACACTGAAGCTTTCTTT,CASSVAGGLNTEAFF
many,TRBD1,TRBJ2-3,TRBV24-1,TGTGCCACCAGCGGTGCCGGGACAGGGGGGACAGATACGCAGTATTTT,CATSGAGTGGTDTQYF
many,NA,TRBJ2-5,TRBV7-9,TGTGCCAGCAGCTTAGAACCAGGGTCAGAGACCCAGTACTTC,CASSLEPGSETQYF
NA,NA,TRBJ1-2,TRBV19,TGTGCCAGTAGTATAGATGTAGAGGGTGGCTACACCTTC,CASSIDVEGGYTF
many,TRBD1,TRBJ2-5,TRBV29-1,TGCAGCGTATTACAGGGGCGCCGGGAGACCCAGTACTTC,CSVLQGRRETQYF
many,NA,TRBJ1-2,TRBV20-1,TGCAGTGCTAGAGGTCTCAATACTGGCTACACCTTC,CSARGLNTGYTF
many,NA,TRBJ1-5,TRBV19,TGTGCCAGTAGGCTAGGGGGACAGCCCCAGCATTTT,CASRLGGQPQHF
NA,TRBD1,TRBJ1-3,TRBV19,TGTGCCAGTAGGTTCACAGGGGCTGGAAACACCATATATTTT,CASRFTGAGNTIYF
many,TRBD1,TRBJ2-5,TRBV5-6,TGTGCCAGCACCATCAGGGGGCCGGTGGAGACCCAGTACTTC,CASTIRGPVETQYF
many,TRBD2,TRBJ2-7,TRBV12-3/TRBV12-4,TGTGCCAGCAGTTGGGACTACTTCTACGAGCAGTACTTC,CASSWDYFYEQYF
NA,NA,TRBJ2-1,TRBV19,TGTGCCAATACAGTGGGGCCCTACAATGAGCAGTTCTTC,CANTVGPYNEQFF
many,NA,TRBJ2-5,TRBV9,TGTGCCAGCAGTCCAGAGGGTCGTAAAGAGACCCAGTACTTC,CASSPEGRKETQYF
NA,NA,TRBJ1-1,TRBV6-1,TGTGCCAGCAGCCCAGGCTACGAAGCTTTCTTT,CASSPGYEAFF
many,TRBD1,TRBJ2-5,TRBV20-1,TGCAGTGCTAGATGGACAGGGGACGAGACCCAGTACTTC,CSARWTGDETQYF
many,NA,TRBJ2-7,TRBV6-1,TGTGCCAGCACCCCTGTCCTGGGGGCCGAGCAGTACTTC,CASTPVLGAEQYF
many,TRBD1,TRBJ2-1,TRBV9,TGTGCCAGCAGCGCCGGGACAGGGACCAATGAGCAGTTCTTC,CASSAGTGTNEQFF
many,NA,TRBJ1-2,TRBV7-8,TGTGCCAGCAGCTTAGAACGACGGTCCTTGGGCACCTTC,CASSLERRSLGTF
many,NA,TRBJ2-5,TRBV6-5,TGTGCCAGCAGTTACCCGGGATCGGGGAAGACCCAGTACTTC,CASSYPGSGKTQYF
many,NA,TRBJ2-1,TRBV27,TGTGCCAGCAAGGGGGCTAGGGAGGGATACAATGAGCAGTTCTTC,CASKGAREGYNEQFF
few,TRBD1,TRBJ1-3,TRBV7-2,TGTGCCAGCAGCGCACGGACAGGGGGAAACGCCATATATTTT,CASSARTGGNAIYF
many,NA,TRBJ2-7,TRBV10-3,TGTGCCATCAGTGACGGACTAAACCTAACTCCTGTCTCCTACGAGCAGTACTTC,CAISDGLNLTPVSYEQYF
many,NA,TRBJ1-1,TRBV6-1,TGTGCCAGCAGCCCCGGGACGGGGGTTAACACTGAAGCTTTCTTT,CASSPGTGVNTEAFF
many,NA,TRBJ1-5,TRBV7-9,TGTGCCAGCAGCCTCGATGGGCCCCAGCATTTT,CASSLDGPQHF
many,NA,TRBJ1-2,TRBV24-1,TGTGCCACCAGTGCAGGAGATGTCTATGGCTACACCTTC,CATSAGDVYGYTF
many,TRBD2,TRBJ2-7,TRBV10-2,TGCGCCAGCAGTGCAGGTAGCGGGCACTACGAGCAGTACTTC,CASSAGSGHYEQYF
many,NA,TRBJ2-7,TRBV10-3,TGTGCCATCAGTGAGGATAAGAACAGGGTCCGCTCCTACGAGCAGTACTTC,CAISEDKNRVRSYEQYF
many,TRBD2,TRBJ2-1,TRBV20-1,TGCAGTGCTAGAGCCGGGACTAGCGGGAGGGATGAGCAGTTCTTC,CSARAGTSGRDEQFF
many,NA,TRBJ2-5,TRBV27,TGTGCCAGCAGCCAAGGTTCAGCGGTCCAAGAGACCCAGTACTTC,CASSQGSAVQETQYF
many,NA,TRBJ1-5,TRBV5-1,TGTGCCAGCAGCCTTGGGGGGTCGCCCCAGCATTTT,CASSLGGSPQHF
many,TRBD1,TRBJ1-5,TRBV19,TGTGCCAGTAGTATAGAAGGACAGGGGGGCAATCAGCCCCAGCATTTT,CASSIEGQGGNQPQHF
NA,NA,TRBJ1-4,TRBV7-2,TGTGCCAGCAGCTTAGGGGCCTTTGGGGAAAAACTGTTTTTT,CASSLGAFGEKLFF
many,NA,TRBJ1-4,TRBV4-1,TGCGCCAGCAGCCATGTTAGCGGGATCATCTTCGGTGAAAAACTGTTTTTT,CASSHVSGIIFGEKLFF
many,TRBD2,TRBJ2-3,TRBV7-2,TGTGCCAGCAGCTTAAGGGGCGGGAGGACCACAGATACGCAGTATTTT,CASSLRGGRTTDTQYF
many,NA,TRBJ2-3,TRBV30,TGTGCCCGAACGGAATCGGATACGCAGTATTTT,CARTESDTQYF
NA,TRBD1,TRBJ2-7,TRBV5-4,TGTGCCAGCAGCCAACAGGGGGGCTACGAGCAGTACTTC,CASSQQGGYEQYF
many,TRBD2,TRBJ2-7,TRBV20-1,TGCAGTGCTAGAGACTGGCGGCGGGAGGACTCCTACGAGCAGTACTTC,CSARDWRREDSYEQYF
few,TRBD2,TRBJ2-1,TRBV18,TGTGCCAGCTCGCCTATCGGGACTAGCGGGAGAGGTGAGCAGCTCTTC,CASSPIGTSGRGEQLF
many,NA,TRBJ1-1,TRBV6-5,TGTGCCAGCAGTTACGTCGGCGGGAACACTGAAGCTTTCTTT,CASSYVGGNTEAFF
many,TRBD2,TRBJ2-5,TRBV7-2,TGTGCCAGCAGCTTAGCCCCTAGCGGGGCACAAGAGACCCAGTACTTC,CASSLAPSGAQETQYF
NA,NA,TRBJ2-5,TRBV7-2,TGTGCCAGCAGCTTAGAATTGGGAGAGACCCAGTACTTC,CASSLELGETQYF